The T cell receptor (beta chain) under discussion was sequenced for a study of CD8 T cells in ankylosing spondylitis (dated by TCRdb to 2016 to 2017). As for the study more broadly: The study profiled T cell receptor beta repertoires in healthy donors and ankylosing spondylitis patients to find disease-linked TCR variants. In total, the full study cohort was made up of 108 healthy donors and some 26 ankylosing spondylitis patients. Samples of peripheral blood were taken, and for ankylosing spondylitis patients, synovial fluid was collected as well.

For sequencing, an Illumina HiSeq 2500 was employed. TCR beta libraries were prepared by quantitative 5'-RACE with molecular barcodes. The authors' pipeline ran thus. A new computational method based on a probabilistic model of VDJ rearrangement was used to identify disease-linked TCR variants. Through fastp at Q25 and MiXCR, TCRdb rebuilt clones from the public reads, retaining in-frame beta chains. All rows with the same CDR3 protein become a single entry with the most common DNA and genes. The V and J calls were not made by the authors but by TCRdb's processing. The sample table contains roughly 130,000 distinct CDR3 sequences; only one count was recorded for 7% to 10% of them. The ten largest clones represent approximately 3.4% of the sample. What the study reported, not specific to this receptor: The disease-linked clones were reported as significantly enriched in matched synovial fluid samples from ankylosing spondylitis patients. Blood from ankylosing spondylitis patients appeared to be characterized by a TCR beta motif made up of seven or eight highly homologous amino acid variants. Some of the motif variants had been reported before in the synovial fluid and blood of reactive arthritis patients, a finding that suggests common disease-initiation mechanisms. The disease-linked clones had a CD8+ phenotype and were found at relatively low frequencies in peripheral blood.

This clonotype was seen a handful of times. No cognate antigen has been identified for it. Qualities for individual bases were not recorded, and no much larger clone is one base off. The germline V gene (reference sequence) supplies CDR1 SEHNR and CDR2 FQNEAQ. Spanning cysteine to phenylalanine, the CDR3 consists of 15 amino acids. The retained sequence is limited to the CDR3, 45 bases, with the frame set at the first base. The V and J ends are trimmed by 2 bases and 0 bases, leaving 10 bases between them. This chain joins TRBV7-9 to TRBJ2-5; too little of a D gene remains to name it. The source of this sequence is a male donor with ankylosing spondylitis or in good health (not recorded which). The sequenced sample was blood, either unsorted or a sorted T cell fraction (not recorded which). The DNA sequence reads TGTGCCAGCAGCTTAATAGTAAGCGACCAAGAGACCCAGTACTTC. This encodes CASSLIVSDQETQYF.